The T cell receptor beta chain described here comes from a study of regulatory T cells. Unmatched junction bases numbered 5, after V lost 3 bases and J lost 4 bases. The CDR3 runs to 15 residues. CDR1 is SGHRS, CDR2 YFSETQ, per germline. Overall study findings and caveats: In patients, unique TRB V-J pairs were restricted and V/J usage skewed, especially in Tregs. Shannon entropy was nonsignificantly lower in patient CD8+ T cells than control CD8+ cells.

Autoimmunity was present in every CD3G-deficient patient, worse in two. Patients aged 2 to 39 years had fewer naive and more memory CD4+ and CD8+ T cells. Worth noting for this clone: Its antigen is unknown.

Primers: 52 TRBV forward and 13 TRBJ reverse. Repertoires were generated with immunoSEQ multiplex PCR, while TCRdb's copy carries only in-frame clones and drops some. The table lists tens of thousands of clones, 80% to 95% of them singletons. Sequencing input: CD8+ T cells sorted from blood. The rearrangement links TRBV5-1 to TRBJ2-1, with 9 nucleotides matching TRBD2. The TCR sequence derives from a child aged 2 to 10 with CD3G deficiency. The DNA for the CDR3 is TGCGCCAGCAGCTCGGGACTAGCCTATTACAATGAGCAGTTCTTC. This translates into CASSSGLAYYNEQFF.